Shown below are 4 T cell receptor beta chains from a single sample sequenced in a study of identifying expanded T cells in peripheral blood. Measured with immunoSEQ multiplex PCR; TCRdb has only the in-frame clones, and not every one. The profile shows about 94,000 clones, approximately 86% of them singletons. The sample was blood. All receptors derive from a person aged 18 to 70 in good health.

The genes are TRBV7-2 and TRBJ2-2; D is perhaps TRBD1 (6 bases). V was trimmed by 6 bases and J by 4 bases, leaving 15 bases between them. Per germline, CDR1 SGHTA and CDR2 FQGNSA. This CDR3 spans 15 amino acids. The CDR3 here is CASRRPGHGTGELFF. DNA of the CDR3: TGTGCCAGCAGGAGACCGGGACACGGCACCGGGGAGCTGTTTTTT. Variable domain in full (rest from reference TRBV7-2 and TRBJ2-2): GAGVSQSPSNKVTEKGKDVELRCDPISGHTALYWYRQSLGQGLEFLIYFQGNSAPDKSGLPSDRFSAERTGGSVSTLTIQRTQQEDSAVYLCASRRPGHGTGELFFGEGSRLTVL.

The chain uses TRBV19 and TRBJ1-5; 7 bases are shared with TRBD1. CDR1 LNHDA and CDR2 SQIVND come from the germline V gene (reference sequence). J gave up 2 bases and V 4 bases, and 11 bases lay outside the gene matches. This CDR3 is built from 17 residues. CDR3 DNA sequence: TGTGCCAGTAGTAAAGCGCCGACAGGGCGAGGCAATCAGCCCCAGCATTTT. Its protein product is CASSKAPTGRGNQPQHF.

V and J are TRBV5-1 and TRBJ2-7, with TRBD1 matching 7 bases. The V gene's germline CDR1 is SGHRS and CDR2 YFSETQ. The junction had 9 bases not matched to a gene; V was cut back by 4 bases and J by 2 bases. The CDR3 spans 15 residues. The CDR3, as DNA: TGCGCCAGCAGCCTTCCCCCGACAGGGACCTACGAGCAGTACTTC. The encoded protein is CASSLPPTGTYEQYF.

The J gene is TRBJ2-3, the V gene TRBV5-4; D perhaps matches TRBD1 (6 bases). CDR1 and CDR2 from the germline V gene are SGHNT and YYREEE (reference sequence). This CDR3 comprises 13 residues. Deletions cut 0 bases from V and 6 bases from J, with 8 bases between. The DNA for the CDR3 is TGTGCCAGCAGCTTGGACAGGGCGGATACGCAGTATTTT. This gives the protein CASSLDRADTQYF.